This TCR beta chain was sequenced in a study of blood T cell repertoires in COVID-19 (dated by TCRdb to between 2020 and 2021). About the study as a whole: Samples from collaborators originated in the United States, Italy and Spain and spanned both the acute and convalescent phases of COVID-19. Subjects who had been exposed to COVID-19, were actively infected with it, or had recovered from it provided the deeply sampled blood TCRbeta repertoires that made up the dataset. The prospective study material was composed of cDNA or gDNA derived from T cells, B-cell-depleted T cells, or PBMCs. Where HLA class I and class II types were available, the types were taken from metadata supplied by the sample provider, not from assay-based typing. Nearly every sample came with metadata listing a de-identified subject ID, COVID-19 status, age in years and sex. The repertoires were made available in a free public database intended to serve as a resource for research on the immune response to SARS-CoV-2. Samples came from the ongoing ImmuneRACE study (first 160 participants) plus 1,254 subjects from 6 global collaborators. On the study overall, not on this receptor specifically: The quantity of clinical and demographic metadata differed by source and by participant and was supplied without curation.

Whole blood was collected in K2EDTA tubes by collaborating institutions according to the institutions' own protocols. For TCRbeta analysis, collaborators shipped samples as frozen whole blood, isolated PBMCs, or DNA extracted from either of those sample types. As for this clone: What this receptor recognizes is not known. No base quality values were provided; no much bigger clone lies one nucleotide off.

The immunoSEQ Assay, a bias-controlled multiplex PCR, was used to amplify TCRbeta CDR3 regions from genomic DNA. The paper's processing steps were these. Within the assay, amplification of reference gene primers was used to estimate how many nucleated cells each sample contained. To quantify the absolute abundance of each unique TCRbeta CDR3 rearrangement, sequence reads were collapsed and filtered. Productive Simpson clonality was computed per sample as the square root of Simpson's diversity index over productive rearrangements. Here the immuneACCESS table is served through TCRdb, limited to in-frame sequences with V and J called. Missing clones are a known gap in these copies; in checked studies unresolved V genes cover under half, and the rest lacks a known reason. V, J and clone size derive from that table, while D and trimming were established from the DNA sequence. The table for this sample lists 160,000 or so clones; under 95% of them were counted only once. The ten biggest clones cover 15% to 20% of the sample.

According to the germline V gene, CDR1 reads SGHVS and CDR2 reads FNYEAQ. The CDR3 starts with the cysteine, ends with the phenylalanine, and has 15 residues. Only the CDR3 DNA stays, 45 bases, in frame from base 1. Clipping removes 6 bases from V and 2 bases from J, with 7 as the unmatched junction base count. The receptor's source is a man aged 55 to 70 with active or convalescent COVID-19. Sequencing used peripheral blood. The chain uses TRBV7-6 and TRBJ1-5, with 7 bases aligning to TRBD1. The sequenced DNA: TGTGCCAGCAGACCGCCGACAGGGTGCAATCAGCCCCAGCATTTT. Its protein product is CASRPPTGCNQPQHF.